Below, one TCR beta chain is given with its context. The data originate from a study of blood T cell repertoires in COVID-19. CDR3 size: 19 residues. Germline-derived CDR1 and CDR2 are SGHKS and YYEKEE (reference sequence). V trimming: 5 bases; J trimming: 6 bases; junction bases outside the gene matches: 18. The table came from immunoSEQ multiplex PCR; TCRdb's copy has only in-frame clones and leaves some out. This table has 250,000 to 300,000 clones, about 88% appearing once. This clonotype originated in an older woman with acute or convalescent COVID-19. V gene TRBV5-5 combines with J gene TRBJ2-1, with TRBD2 matching 12 bases. Sequencing was performed on peripheral blood. CDR3 DNA: TGTGCCAGCAGTACCGGGGCCCCGAGTCGGGGACTAGCGGGCAATGAGCAGTTCTTC. Translated: CASSTGAPSRGLAGNEQFF.